The present entry profiles one T cell receptor (beta chain) with its context. The source of the sample is a study of T cell responses to AZD1222 COVID-19 vaccine. Here immunoSEQ multiplex PCR was the method, and the copy in TCRdb shows in-frame clones only, minus some. The sample holds more than 85,000 clones, about nine tenths seen once. CDR1 is SGHRS and CDR2 is YFSETQ in the germline V gene. V gave up 1 base and J gave up 4 bases, with 17 bases separating them. The CDR3 consists of 16 residues. The sequence came from an adult in good health. This specimen was peripheral blood, taken on day 0 of AZD1222 vaccination. The rearrangement links TRBV5-1 to TRBJ2-5; D uncertain. Written as DNA, the CDR3 is TGCGCCAGCAGCTTGAGGGCCCGCGGAACGGGAGAGACCCAGTACTTC. This translates into CASSLRARGTGETQYF.